The subject of this entry is one TCR beta chain. This sample is drawn from a study of blood T cell repertoires in COVID-19. Background on the study: The samples span acute and convalescent COVID-19 from the United States, Italy and Spain. Nucleic acid was either cDNA or gDNA, and it came from T cells, B-cell-depleted T cells, or PBMCs.

The germline gives CDR1 MDHEN, CDR2 SYDVKM. This CDR3 region has 14 residues. V lost 5 bases and J lost 2, with 11 bases in between. Original analysis: Counts of nucleated cells, estimated from reference gene primer amplification, were obtained. TCRdb's copy holds only in-frame clones and misses some; the assay was immunoSEQ multiplex PCR. V and J calls and clone size come straight from that table; D and trimming were deduced from the DNA. Among about 97,000 clones listed, 85% were seen once. This chain links TRBV28 with TRBJ2-3, with D perhaps TRBD1 (5 bases). The sample comprised peripheral blood. This sequence was found in a woman in her 70s with active or convalescent COVID-19. The CDR3 coding sequence is TGTGCCAGCAGTCCGACACAGGTCACAGATACGCAGTATTTT. It is translated as CASSPTQVTDTQYF. Together with reference TRBV28 and TRBJ2-3, the CDR3 gives the full variable domain: DVKVTQSSRYLVKRTGEKVFLECVQDMDHENMFWYRQDPGLGLRLIYFSYDVKMKEKGDIPEGYSVSREKKERFSLILESASTNQTSMYLCASSPTQVTDTQYFGPGTRLTVL.